This T cell receptor beta chain was found in a study of siplizumab effects on memory and regulatory T cells. Of note for this clone: Its target is not known.

Study results and limitations: A minor fraction of alloreactive clones, and no more, mapped to unstimulated subsets. Mappable alloreactive CD4+ clones were on average roughly 70% Treg-derived with siplizumab, approximately 30% in controls.

In germline, CDR1 is LNHDA, CDR2 SQIVND (reference sequence). The CDR3 contains 15 residues. V was trimmed by 6 bases and J by 0 bases, leaving 14 bases between them. Per-sample assaying covered 85,000 to 100,000 TCR templates. Sequencing was performed with immunoSEQ multiplex PCR; in TCRdb, only in-frame clones are kept and a portion is missing. The sample yields 90,000 to 130,000 clones, roughly 92% seen once. The V call is TRBV19, the J call TRBJ1-2; D uncertain. The sequencing sample was made of CD4+ T cells sorted from blood. This clonotype was sampled from a human donor in good health. The CDR3 loop reads CASRKGDGTNYGYTF. The CDR3 DNA reads TGTGCCAGTAGAAAGGGCGACGGGACTAACTATGGCTACACCTTC.